A selection of T cell receptor beta chains follows, all from one sample in a study of T cells in tumors after PD-1 blockade. Generated by immunoSEQ multiplex PCR, the TCRdb table keeps only in-frame clones and is missing some. The repertoire holds more than 14,000 clones, over 75% seen once, with around 21% in the top ten. Sequencing was performed on PBMCs, taken after anti-PD-1 treatment. The receptors derive from a human donor with basal cell carcinoma. The CDR3 runs from the conserved cysteine through the conserved F or W. The D gene is left open where the match is weak. Clone size is shown for a subset of rows, as once, few, many or a class of expanded clone.

>NA|NA|TRBJ2-2|TRBV27
TGTGCCAGCAGTTCTTTCCACCCAAACGCCGGGGAGCTGTTTTTT
CASSSFHPNAGELFF
>TRBD2|NA|TRBJ2-1|TRBV5-4
TGTGCCAGCTGGGGGGGGTGGGGACTAGCCGGTGGGGATGAGCAGTTCTTC
CASWGGWGLAGGDEQFF
>TRBD1|NA|TRBJ2-3|TRBV7-2
TGTGCCAGCAGCCTCCGGACAGGTCTGGCAGATACGCAGTATTTT
CASSLRTGLADTQYF
>TRBD1|NA|TRBJ1-1|TRBV29-1
TGCAGCGCACAACAGGGGGCGATTTTTACTGAAGCTTTCTTT
CSAQQGAIFTEAFF
>NA|NA|TRBJ2-7|TRBV5-1
TGCGCCAGCAGCTTGGCCGATGTGGCTACCTACGAGCAGTACTTC
CASSLADVATYEQYF
>NA|NA|TRBJ1-5|TRBV2
TGTGCCAGCAGTGCGGGAGGAAGCAATCAGCCCCAGCATTTT
CASSAGGSNQPQHF
>NA|NA|TRBJ2-2|TRBV7-3
TGTGCCAGCAGCCCCATGGCGGGGGCCGGCACCGGGGAGCTGTTTTTT
CASSPMAGAGTGELFF
>NA|medium-sized|TRBJ1-1|TRBV27
TGTGCCAGCAGTTTAGGGGCAGATTCCCGTCAAGCTTTCTTT
CASSLGADSRQAFF
>NA|NA|TRBJ2-7|TRBV7-2
TGTGCCAGCAGCTTATTCGTAGACGCAGACCCGACCTACGAGCAGTACTTC
CASSLFVDADPTYEQYF
>TRBD1|once|TRBJ2-5|TRBV11-3
TGTGCCAGCAGCTTCACCCCGGACAGGGAAGAGACCCAGTACTTC
CASSFTPDREETQYF
>TRBD1|NA|TRBJ2-7|TRBV3-1/TRBV3-2
TGTGCCAGCAGCCTAAACAGGGGTGGCGAGCAGTACTTC
CASSLNRGGEQYF
>NA|NA|TRBJ1-1|TRBV13
TGTGCCAGCAGCTTACGGCCCGGAGGCGACACTGAAGCTTTCTTT
CASSLRPGGDTEAFF
>NA|NA|TRBJ2-3|TRBV12-5
TGTGCTAGTGGTGTACAGGAAGAAACGCAGTATTTT
CASGVQEETQYF
>TRBD2|NA|TRBJ2-1|TRBV9
TGTGCCAGCAGCGCCGGGACTACCTCCAATGAGCAGTTCTTC
CASSAGTTSNEQFF
>NA|NA|TRBJ1-1|TRBV5-4
TGTGCCAGCAGCGCCACAAGAAACACTGAAGCTTTCTTT
CASSATRNTEAFF
>NA|NA|TRBJ1-1|TRBV7-2
TGTGCCAGCAGCTCTCAACCTTACCTGAACACTGAAGCTTTCTTT
CASSSQPYLNTEAFF
>NA|NA|TRBJ1-1|TRBV9
TGTGCCAGCAGCGTTAGGGTTGGGGACACTGAAGCTTTCTTT
CASSVRVGDTEAFF
>NA|NA|TRBJ2-1|TRBV19
TGTGCCAGTAGTCCCCCCCCCAGAGGGGCAAGCAATGAGCAGTTCTTC
CASSPPPRGASNEQFF
>NA|NA|TRBJ2-7|TRBV12-3/TRBV12-4
TGTGCCAGCAGTTTGGAGTACGAGCAGTACTTC
CASSLEYEQYF
>NA|NA|TRBJ1-1|TRBV4-3
TGCGCCAGCAGCCAAGATCTTGAGAGCCCCGAAGCTTTCTTT
CASSQDLESPEAFF
>TRBD2|NA|TRBJ2-1|TRBV20-1
TGCAGTGCTAGTGTCGCTAGCGGGGTGAATGAGCAGTTCTTC
CSASVASGVNEQFF
>TRBD2|once|TRBJ2-3|TRBV9
TGTGCCAGCAGCGTAGGACTAGCCTCCACAGATACGCAGTATTTT
CASSVGLASTDTQYF
>NA|NA|TRBJ1-6|TRBV12-5
TGTGCTAGTAGCTCCCGGGATACACCTAATTCGGCCCTCCACTTT
CASSSRDTPNSALHF
>TRBD2|NA|TRBJ2-1|TRBV9
TGTGCCAGCAGCGTAGTAGGGACTAGCGGCAATGAGCAGTTCTTC
CASSVVGTSGNEQFF
>TRBD2|medium-sized|TRBJ2-1|TRBV2
TGTGCCAGCTGTGACGGGGGGGCGCGGGAGGGGAGCTCCTACAATGAGCAGTTCTTC
CASCDGGAREGSSYNEQFF
>NA|NA|TRBJ1-5|TRBV4-1
TGCGCCAGCAGCCCTGGGGCGGTCTATAGCAATCAGCCCCAGCATTTT
CASSPGAVYSNQPQHF